These T cell receptor beta chains were read from a single sample in a study of CD8+ T cells in alopecia areata. Some clones are missing from TCRdb's copy, which holds only in-frame ones; the method was immunoSEQ multiplex PCR. The table shows under 250,000 clones, with approximately 61% occurring only once. Source: CD4+ T cells sorted from blood, taken at week 0. These receptors all come from a human donor with alopecia areata. Both conserved end residues are part of each CDR3. The order of the fields is J gene, V gene, CDR3 protein.

J gene: TRBJ2-2
V gene: TRBV7-3
CDR3 protein: CASSLTVGGELFF

J gene: TRBJ2-3
V gene: TRBV9
CDR3 protein: CASSSIGQSTDTQYF

J gene: TRBJ2-7
V gene: TRBV30
CDR3 protein: CAWSVPDYEQYF

J gene: TRBJ1-2
V gene: TRBV25-1
CDR3 protein: CASTRDRGQDGYTF

J gene: TRBJ2-7
V gene: TRBV27
CDR3 protein: CASSRDLQSYEQYF

J gene: TRBJ1-1
V gene: TRBV5-1
CDR3 protein: CASSPRGTEAFF

J gene: TRBJ1-2
V gene: TRBV7-9
CDR3 protein: CASSGTRQPNNYGYTF

J gene: TRBJ2-1
V gene: TRBV12-5
CDR3 protein: CASGRTSGYNEQFF

J gene: TRBJ1-1
V gene: TRBV7-2
CDR3 protein: CASSFRGGVTEAFF

J gene: TRBJ2-7
V gene: TRBV29-1
CDR3 protein: CSVKDRGGYEQYF

J gene: TRBJ2-3
V gene: TRBV6-5
CDR3 protein: CASTRGVSTDTQYF

J gene: TRBJ1-2
V gene: TRBV7-3
CDR3 protein: CASSREGSGYTF

J gene: TRBJ1-1
V gene: TRBV7-8
CDR3 protein: CASKGGASRPEAFF

J gene: TRBJ2-1
V gene: TRBV5-1
CDR3 protein: CASSLKDRGEQFF

J gene: TRBJ1-5
V gene: TRBV5-6
CDR3 protein: CASTTQGINQPQHF

J gene: TRBJ1-1
V gene: TRBV25-1
CDR3 protein: CASSESRINTEAFF

J gene: TRBJ2-1
V gene: TRBV30
CDR3 protein: CAWSDTTSGRRINEQFF

J gene: TRBJ1-1
V gene: TRBV30
CDR3 protein: CAWRGGLNTEAFF

J gene: TRBJ2-6
V gene: TRBV7-9
CDR3 protein: CASSPTGANVLTF

J gene: TRBJ2-1
V gene: TRBV2
CDR3 protein: CASSETFSYNEQFF

J gene: TRBJ1-6
V gene: TRBV30
CDR3 protein: CAWDRAESPLHF

J gene: TRBJ1-5
V gene: TRBV27
CDR3 protein: CASSLGRGNYQPQHF

J gene: TRBJ2-1
V gene: TRBV5-1
CDR3 protein: CASTPRGSSYNEQFF

J gene: TRBJ2-3
V gene: TRBV5-1
CDR3 protein: CASSMETGIVTDTQYF

J gene: TRBJ2-1
V gene: TRBV30
CDR3 protein: CAWSPGLAGVNEQFF

J gene: TRBJ2-7
V gene: TRBV5-1
CDR3 protein: CASSLVGRVYEQYF

J gene: TRBJ2-4
V gene: TRBV9
CDR3 protein: CASSVDGQSKNIQYF

J gene: TRBJ2-7
V gene: TRBV29-1
CDR3 protein: CSVESRTGGEQYF

J gene: NA
V gene: TRBV30
CDR3 protein: CAGSRGNEQYF

J gene: TRBJ1-2
V gene: TRBV5-4
CDR3 protein: CASSFETGDGYTF

J gene: TRBJ1-5
V gene: TRBV29-1
CDR3 protein: CSVTRGTNQPQHF

J gene: TRBJ2-7
V gene: TRBV5-1
CDR3 protein: CASRVTGRGYEQYF

J gene: TRBJ2-5
V gene: TRBV11-2
CDR3 protein: CASSGGVGETQYF

J gene: TRBJ2-1
V gene: TRBV10-2
CDR3 protein: CASSEPQNEQFF

J gene: TRBJ1-5
V gene: TRBV29-1
CDR3 protein: CSVDGTGGQPQHF

J gene: TRBJ1-3
V gene: TRBV10-3
CDR3 protein: CAISASWMSGNTIYF

J gene: TRBJ2-2
V gene: TRBV29-1
CDR3 protein: CSFGHTNTGELFF

J gene: TRBJ2-7
V gene: TRBV6-5
CDR3 protein: CASSSWTSGGYEQYF

J gene: TRBJ2-1
V gene: TRBV5-1
CDR3 protein: CASSFTSEQFF

J gene: TRBJ2-1
V gene: TRBV4-1
CDR3 protein: CASSREGLAHNEQFF

J gene: TRBJ1-5
V gene: TRBV29-1
CDR3 protein: CSVKTGGNQPQHF

J gene: TRBJ1-2
V gene: TRBV20-1
CDR3 protein: CSARDSYGYTF

J gene: TRBJ1-1
V gene: TRBV7-2
CDR3 protein: CASSLVQEAFF

J gene: TRBJ1-2
V gene: TRBV7-8
CDR3 protein: CASSLGGVRVRGGYTF

J gene: TRBJ1-2
V gene: TRBV4-1
CDR3 protein: CASSQDQSANNYGYTF

J gene: TRBJ2-1
V gene: TRBV12-5
CDR3 protein: CASAPQGLNYNEQFF

J gene: TRBJ2-7
V gene: TRBV30
CDR3 protein: CAWSRVSGPHEQYF

J gene: TRBJ2-2
V gene: TRBV5-4
CDR3 protein: CASSLSGLVRELFF

J gene: TRBJ2-3
V gene: TRBV19
CDR3 protein: CASSVPGTVRGTDTQYF